The source of this TCR beta chain is a study of control samples from healthy donors and cancer patients. Repertoires were generated with immunoSEQ multiplex PCR, while TCRdb's copy carries only in-frame clones and drops some. The sample lists around 94,000 clones, just over 90% occurring once. The receptor was derived from a woman aged 18-35 years in good health. The source material was blood.

For the CDR3, the DNA is TGTGCCAGCTCACCGCCGAATCAGGGGGCTGGGACTGAAGCTTTCTTT. It translates to CASSPPNQGAGTEAFF. The J gene is TRBJ1-1, the V gene TRBV18; TRBD1 matches 8 bases. Trimming removed 3 bases from V and 5 bases from J; junction bases left unmatched: 11. CDR1 is KGHSH, CDR2 LQKENI, per germline. The CDR3 length is 16 residues.